This entry concerns a single TCR beta chain. Its antigen remains undetermined. Base qualities are missing; no much larger clone stands one base away. This record comes from a study of vaccination and CD4 T cells after COVID-19 (dated by TCRdb to 2021 to 2024). Context from the whole study: SARS-CoV-2 positivity had been established in the convalescent patients by nasal swab PCR, and mild disease was recorded in several of these patients and severe disease in one. Participants got two doses of the Pfizer-BioNTech BNT162b2 vaccine (n=8) or two doses of the Moderna mRNA-1273 vaccine (n=2). Control cultures received a CEFX viral epitope pool as the positive control, an HIV-1 Nef peptide pool as the negative control, or no peptide. Post-COVID blood samples from convalescent patients were collected a median of about 100 days after diagnosis, with a range of about 35 to 180 days. The convalescent cohort included six males and four females, with two Hispanic individuals, seven Caucasians, two Asians and one multiracial person. In around 9 COVID-19 convalescent patients and a handful of infection-naive healthy vaccine recipients, researchers compared the spike-specific CD4+ TCR repertoire from before mRNA vaccination with the repertoire from after. Post-vaccine blood samples were obtained a median of about 77 days after the second vaccine dose, with a range of roughly 13 to 250 days. Overlapping spike peptide pools from SARS-CoV-2 and from the common cold coronaviruses HCoV-NL63, HCoV-OC43 and HCoV-229E were used as culture stimuli. The paper's findings and limits, for the study overall: Among the post-vaccine SARS-CoV-2-reactive clones in convalescent patients, a median around 85% showed up only after vaccination, which suggests vaccine-specific priming. An increase in the median number of SARS-CoV-2-reactive clonotypes from approximately 20 after infection to approximately 41 after vaccination was observed, but the change was not found to be significant. Of the vaccine-specific clones in convalescent patients, 304 of 307, or nearly all, reacted only to SARS-CoV-2 spike and did not cross-react with common cold coronaviruses. Only a relatively small number of convalescent patients were included in the study, and early timepoints following natural infection were not analyzed.

CDR1 and CDR2 (DFQATT, SNEGSKA) derive from the germline V gene (reference sequence). From its cysteine to its phenylalanine, the CDR3 spans 16 amino acids. Only the CDR3 DNA stays, 48 bases, in frame from base 1. V lost 0 bases and J lost 0 bases, and the count of bases not matched to a germline gene is 6. Library generation was performed with PCR. DNA from cultured CD4+ T cells was subjected to TCR sequencing with the Oncomine TCR Beta short-read assay at the Johns Hopkins FTIC core. Genomic DNA was extracted from the cultured CD4+ T cells with the QIAamp micro DNA kit. Oncomine TCR Beta libraries from cultured CD4+ T cells were pooled using unique dual indexes and sequenced on an Illumina iSeq 100. Under the source paper's analysis protocol: Non-productive sequences were filtered out, and CDR3s that did not start with C, did not end with F or W, or were shorter than 7 amino acids were discarded. Antigen-specific clonotypes were identified with the MANAFEST web application by comparing peptide-stimulated wells with reference and other culture wells. An FDR below 0.05, an odds ratio above 5, and a productive frequency above 0.1% in at least two of three replicate wells were required for clones to be considered positive. Clonotypes that were significantly expanded in both SARS-CoV-2 spike wells and at least one common cold coronavirus spike condition were defined as cross-reactive. Similarity between CDR3 sequences was evaluated in R version 3.6.1 using Levenshtein distances (stringdist) and unrooted phylogenetic trees (ape). Using fastp trimming at Q25 and MiXCR clonotype assembly, TCRdb reanalyzed the public sequencing data and kept in-frame beta chains. Identical CDR3 proteins give one entry, which carries the most common genes and DNA. TCRdb assigned the V and J calls; the authors' analysis was not used. The sample data list some 17,000 distinct CDR3 sequences, and approximately 40% of these were observed just once. The top ten clonotypes cover roughly 8.9% of the sample.

The label giving this sample's treatment or condition can be read as: roughly 10-day PBMC culture with coronavirus spike peptide pools or control peptides (ViraFEST assay). The study used the ViraFEST assay, which expanded antigen-specific T cells with peptide pools and then identified expanded clonotypes by TCR sequencing. The convalescent patients' positive SARS-CoV-2 PCR tests were from March to December 2020, which was before the Alpha, Beta and Delta variants emerged in the United States. PBMCs were cultured at roughly 2 million per well in IMDM supplemented with approximately 5% human AB serum and about 10 IU/ml IL-2, with approximately 11 ug/ml peptide pools added. Half of the culture medium was replaced with fresh IL-2-containing medium on days 3 and 7. Once the cells had been in culture for 10 days, the EasySep CD4+ T cell isolation kit was used to isolate CD4+ T cells by negative selection. Ficoll-Paque Plus gradient centrifugation was used to isolate PBMCs from whole blood, and the isolated PBMCs were then either used fresh or cryopreserved at -140C. In general, triplicate wells were set up for every culture condition.

The sequence was obtained from a human donor who had recovered from COVID-19. This chain is built from TRBV20-1 and TRBJ2-7; 9 middle bases align to TRBD2. Specimen: CD4+ T cells from blood, cultured in vitro. The DNA is TGCAGTGCTAGAGATGGCGGGACTAGCAGCTCCTACGAGCAGTACTTC. Its coded protein is CSARDGGTSSSYEQYF.